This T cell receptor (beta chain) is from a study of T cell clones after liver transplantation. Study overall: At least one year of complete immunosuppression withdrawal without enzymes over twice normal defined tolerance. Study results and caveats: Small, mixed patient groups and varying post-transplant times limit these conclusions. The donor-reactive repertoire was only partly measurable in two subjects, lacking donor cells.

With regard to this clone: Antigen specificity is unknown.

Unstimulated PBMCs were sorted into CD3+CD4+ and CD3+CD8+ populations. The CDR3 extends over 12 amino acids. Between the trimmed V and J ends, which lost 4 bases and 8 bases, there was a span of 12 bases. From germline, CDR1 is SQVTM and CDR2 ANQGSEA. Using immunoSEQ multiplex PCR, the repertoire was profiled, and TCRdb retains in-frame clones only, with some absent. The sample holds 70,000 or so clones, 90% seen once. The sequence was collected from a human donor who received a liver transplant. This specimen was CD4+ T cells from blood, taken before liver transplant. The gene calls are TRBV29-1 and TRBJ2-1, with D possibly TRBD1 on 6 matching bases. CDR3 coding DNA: TGCAGCGTTGGGACAGCACCGCATGAGCAGTTCTTC. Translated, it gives CSVGTAPHEQFF.